The 32 T cell receptor beta chains below were found in one sample sequenced in a study of T cell changes during pregnancy in multiple sclerosis. Some clones are missing from TCRdb's copy, which holds only in-frame ones; the method was immunoSEQ multiplex PCR. The table lists approximately 100,000 clones, roughly 92% of them singletons. Sample: peripheral blood, taken after pregnancy. Every receptor here comes from a female donor with multiple sclerosis, enrolled in a pregnancy study.

The chain carries TRBV9 and TRBJ2-1, with a weak D call TRBD1 (6 bases). V was clipped by 3 bases and J by 4 bases, with 23 bases between them. CDR3 length equals 18 residues. The germline gives CDR1 SGDLS, CDR2 YYNGEE. The CDR3 nucleotides read TGTGCCAGCAGCGCGACGATACAGGGACCCTCGTCTTACAATGAGCAGTTCTTC. Its translation: CASSATIQGPSSYNEQFF.

J is TRBJ2-7 and V is TRBV28; 9 bases agree with TRBD2. CDR1 is MDHEN and CDR2 is SYDVKM in the germline V gene. The CDR3 consists of 15 residues. The trim removed 5 bases at V and 6 bases at J, leaving 11 bases unmatched. The CDR3 nucleotides are TGTGCCAGCAGTCCGCCCACTAGCGGGCTCTCCGAGCAGTACTTC. Encoded protein: CASSPPTSGLSEQYF.

The rearrangement links TRBV28 to TRBJ2-7; 11 nucleotides match TRBD2. The CDR3 length is 14 residues. V dropped 5 bases and J dropped 4; count of bases not matched to a gene: 4. Germline CDR1 MDHEN, CDR2 SYDVKM. The CDR3 DNA is TGTGCCAGCAGTCTACTAGCGGGAGTTTACGAGCAGTACTTC. Its translation is CASSLLAGVYEQYF.

This clone was observed a handful of times. V usage is TRBV7-7 and J usage is TRBJ2-2; perhaps TRBD1 as D (5 bases). V was trimmed by 3 bases and J by 6 bases, leaving 11 bases between them. CDR3 size: 14 residues. Germline V gene data show CDR1 as SSHAT and CDR2 as FNYEAQ (reference sequence). CDR3 sequence (DNA): TGTGCCAGCAGCTTCAGGTCACAGGCCGGGGAGCTGTTTTTT. This translates into CASSFRSQAGELFF.

The CDR3 DNA follows: TGTGCCTGGAGTCCCCGGAATGAGCAGTTCTTC. Its protein is CAWSPRNEQFF. The V call is TRBV30, the J call TRBJ2-1; D remains unclear. The V and J ends lost 2 bases and 7 bases respectively, with 6 bases between them. The CDR3 runs to 11 residues. CDR1 and CDR2 from the germline V gene are GTSNPN and SVGIG (reference sequence).

This clone has just one count. The genes are TRBV7-2 and TRBJ1-1; 8 bases align to TRBD1. The CDR3 is 14 amino acids. J was trimmed by 0 bases and V by 6 bases; bases with no gene match: 3. The germline V gene encodes CDR1 SGHTA and CDR2 FQGNSA. CDR3 nucleotide sequence: TGTGCCAGCAGACGGACAGGGTTGAACACTGAAGCTTTCTTT. Its protein product is CASRRTGLNTEAFF.

This sequence joins TRBV9 and TRBJ2-1; 7 bases are shared with TRBD2. The germline V gene has CDR1 SGDLS and CDR2 YYNGEE. Trimming cost V 0 bases and J 2 bases; bases outside gene matches: 2. CDR3 length: 15 amino acids. The CDR3 sequence: CASSVGGSTYNEQFF. In nucleotides, the CDR3 is TGTGCCAGCAGCGTAGGCGGGAGCACCTACAATGAGCAGTTCTTC.

V and J are TRBV28 and TRBJ2-7; 7 bases map to TRBD2. Germline CDR1 is MDHEN and CDR2 is SYDVKM. V lost 4 bases, J lost 6 bases, and 6 bases stayed unmatched. The CDR3 has 13 residues. CDR3 in amino acids: CASSSGLPFEQYF. CDR3 bases: TGTGCCAGCAGTTCGGGACTACCCTTCGAGCAGTACTTC.

The chain joins TRBV7-3 to TRBJ2-5, with D perhaps matching TRBD2 (6 bases). Germline CDR1 reads SGHTA; CDR2 reads FQGTGA. The V end lost 1 base, the J end lost 5 bases, and 17 bases lay between the germline ends. CDR3 length: 16 residues. The CDR3 here is CASSLIHPGVVETQYF. CDR3 coding DNA: TGTGCCAGCAGCTTAATCCACCCGGGAGTTGTGGAGACCCAGTACTTC.

This clone was picked up a small number of times. This chain joins TRBV19 and TRBJ1-1, with D possibly being TRBD1 (5 bases). CDR3 length: 14 amino acids. V gave up 0 bases and J gave up 3 bases, with 8 bases separating them. Looked up from germline, CDR1 is LNHDA and CDR2 is SQIVND (reference sequence). The CDR3 DNA follows: TGTGCCAGTAGTATAGATCGGGGGGACACTGAAGCTTTCTTT. Protein sequence: CASSIDRGDTEAFF.

The rearrangement uses TRBV5-1 and TRBJ2-1; 9 bases line up with TRBD2. The CDR3 sequence is 16 residues long. Per the germline V gene, CDR1 is SGHRS and CDR2 is YFSETQ. V gave up 2 bases and J gave up 8 bases; unmatched junction bases: 11. This CDR3 reads CASSFHSGRVMDEQFF. For the CDR3, the DNA is TGCGCCAGCAGCTTTCATAGCGGGAGAGTTATGGATGAGCAGTTCTTC.

The rearrangement joins TRBV5-6 to TRBJ2-7, with 10 nucleotides matching TRBD1. CDR1 SGHDT and CDR2 YYEEEE come from the germline V gene. This CDR3 contains 15 residues. J was trimmed by 3 bases and V by 4 bases; bases with no gene match: 7. CDR3 bases: TGTGCCAGCAGCCCAGGACAGGGGGATAGCTACGAGCAGTACTTC. Encoded protein: CASSPGQGDSYEQYF.

The chain recombines TRBV2 with TRBJ1-5; D gene ambiguous. The CDR3 has 14 residues. V was pared by 5 bases and J by 3 bases, with 11 bases between. Germline V gives CDR1 SNHLY, CDR2 FYNNEI. CDR3 nucleotide sequence: TGTGCCAGCAGTCCTGACACCGCCAATCAGCCCCAGCATTTT. It is translated as CASSPDTANQPQHF.

This chain connects TRBV2 to TRBJ2-5, with 12 bases matching TRBD2. After removal of 6 bases from V and 4 bases from J, the junction contained 12 bases not matched to a gene. This CDR3 region has 17 residues. Germline lookup yields CDR1 SNHLY and CDR2 FYNNEI. In DNA, the CDR3 is TGTGCCAGCAGAGGGGGATGGACTAGCGGGATCGGAGAGACCCAGTACTTC. This sequence encodes CASRGGWTSGIGETQYF.

This clone was picked up one time. This chain joins TRBV19 and TRBJ2-2, with TRBD2 matching 7 bases. The CDR3 sequence is 16 residues long. With V trimmed by 5 bases and J by 4 bases, 10 bases remained unmatched. Germline-derived CDR1 and CDR2 are LNHDA and SQIVND (reference sequence). The CDR3 reads CASSPRQSGGTGELFF. CDR3 nucleotides: TGTGCCAGTAGTCCTCGACAGTCGGGGGGCACCGGGGAGCTGTTTTTT.

V usage is TRBV2 and J usage is TRBJ2-7; a possible D gene is TRBD2 (5 bases). The V and J ends lost 5 bases and 2 bases respectively, with 13 bases between them. Germline V gives CDR1 SNHLY, CDR2 FYNNEI. The CDR3 loop spans 14 amino acids. The CDR3 protein is CASSLSGVAYEQYF. The CDR3 bases are TGTGCCAGCAGTCTGAGCGGTGTGGCCTACGAGCAGTACTTC.

The chain uses TRBV2 and TRBJ2-1; possible D gene TRBD1, 6 bases. V lost 6 bases to trimming and J lost 7 bases, with 19 bases between them. The CDR3 contains 15 residues. Germline V CDR1 and CDR2: SNHLY, FYNNEI. CDR3: CASRKDSLTGNEQFF. CDR3 DNA: TGTGCCAGCAGGAAGGACAGTCTAACAGGGAATGAGCAGTTCTTC.

The rearrangement joins TRBV5-1 to TRBJ1-5, with 9 bases fitting TRBD1. The CDR3 loop spans 16 amino acids. Losses at the gene ends were 0 bases for V and 5 bases for J; bases not matched to a gene: 6. CDR1 SGHRS and CDR2 YFSETQ come from the germline V gene. CDR3 in DNA: TGCGCCAGCAGCTTGGGGGACAGGGAAACGGATCAGCCCCAGCATTTT. Encoded protein: CASSLGDRETDQPQHF.

The chain uses TRBV7-8 and TRBJ2-6; D is perhaps TRBD1 (6 bases). Germline V gene lookup returns CDR1 SGHVS and CDR2 FQNEAQ. Trimming removed 4 bases at V and 5 bases at J, with 9 bases between. The CDR3 extends over 14 amino acids. Written as DNA, the CDR3 is TGTGCCAGCAGCTCCGGGACACGGGCCAACGTCCTGACTTTC. Residues: CASSSGTRANVLTF.

V gene TRBV5-4 combines with J gene TRBJ2-7, with 11 bases aligning to TRBD1. The germline V gene encodes CDR1 SGHNT and CDR2 YYREEE (reference sequence). The ends lost 2 bases at V and 3 bases at J; junction bases unmatched: 4. CDR3 size: 15 residues. The CDR3: CASSLPGTGGYEQYF. The DNA of the CDR3 is TGTGCCAGCAGCTTACCCGGGACAGGGGGCTACGAGCAGTACTTC.

J is TRBJ1-2 and V is TRBV5-1; TRBD1 agrees at 9 bases. This CDR3 has 16 residues. The V gene end was trimmed by 0 bases and the J gene end by 1 base; junction bases not matched to a gene: 4. The germline V gene has CDR1 SGHRS and CDR2 YFSETQ. CDR3 nucleotides: TGCGCCAGCAGCTTGGGGACAGGGGTGAATAACTATGGCTACACCTTC. Translated: CASSLGTGVNNYGYTF.

The chain recombines TRBV30 with TRBJ1-3; D is uncertain. The CDR3 covers 14 residues. Germline CDR1 and CDR2: GTSNPN and SVGIG (reference sequence). V dropped 4 bases and J dropped 0 bases, with 10 bases sitting between them. CDR3 DNA: TGTGCCTGGACCGGCGGCGTCTCTGGAAACACCATATATTTT. This codes for CAWTGGVSGNTIYF.

CDR3 sequence reads: CAISESWGGGTEAFF. CDR3 nucleotide sequence: TGTGCCATCAGTGAGTCGTGGGGAGGCGGAACTGAAGCTTTCTTT. The chain recombines TRBV10-3 with TRBJ1-1; D gene unclear. The germline V and J ends were trimmed by 0 bases and 5 bases, with 13 bases remaining between them. CDR1 and CDR2 (germline): ENHRY, SYGVKD. The CDR3 consists of 15 residues.

The J gene is TRBJ2-5, the V gene TRBV7-3; 13 bases agree with TRBD2. With V trimmed by 2 bases and J by 9 bases, 3 bases remained unmatched. Germline assignment: CDR1 SGHTA and CDR2 FQGTGA. The length of the CDR3 is 14 residues. The CDR3 sequence: CASSLGTSGDSQYF. In DNA, the CDR3 is TGTGCCAGCAGCTTAGGGACTAGCGGGGATTCCCAGTACTTC. The full variable domain, with the rest looked up from reference TRBV7-3 and TRBJ2-5, is GAGVSQTPSNKVTEKGKYVELRCDPISGHTALYWYRQSLGQGPEFLIYFQGTGAADDSGLPNDRFFAVRPEGSVSTLKIQRTERGDSAVYLCASSLGTSGDSQYFGPGTRLLVL.

The chain is built from TRBV9 and TRBJ1-2; 8 bases are a match to TRBD1. V lost 0 bases, J lost 6 bases, and 7 bases stayed unmatched. The CDR3 totals 15 residues. The germline gives CDR1 SGDLS, CDR2 YYNGEE. The CDR3, as DNA: TGTGCCAGCAGCGTAGCTACAGGGGGGGGCAATGGCTACACCTTC. Its translation: CASSVATGGGNGYTF. The full variable domain, rest sourced from reference TRBV9 and TRBJ1-2, is DSGVTQTPKHLITATGQRVTLRCSPRSGDLSVYWYQQSLDQGLQFLIQYYNGEERAKGNILERFSAQQFPDLHSELNLSSLELGDSALYFCASSVATGGGNGYTFGSGTRLTVV.

The chain carries TRBV27 and TRBJ1-2; D not resolved. Germline assignment: CDR1 MNHEY and CDR2 SMNVEV (reference sequence). This CDR3 is built from 13 residues. V lost 6 bases and J 3 bases, leaving 11 bases between the germline ends. The CDR3 is CASSPGVHYGYTF. CDR3 nucleotides: TGTGCCAGCAGCCCCGGGGTTCACTATGGCTACACCTTC.

The rearrangement joins TRBV6-6 to TRBJ2-7; D is possibly TRBD1 (5 bases). Germline V gene data show CDR1 as MNHNY and CDR2 as SVGAGI (reference sequence). V dropped 5 bases and J dropped 4 bases, with 9 bases sitting between them. The CDR3 is made up of 12 amino acids. The DNA of the CDR3 is TGTGCCAGCAGTGGAACAGGTTACGAGCAGTACTTC. Translated: CASSGTGYEQYF.

The V call is TRBV29-1, the J call TRBJ1-4; 9 bases map to TRBD1. V gave up 7 bases and J gave up 4 bases; unmatched junction bases: 7. This CDR3 spans 14 amino acids. Germline V gene sequence: CDR1 SQVTM, CDR2 ANQGSEA. The CDR3, as DNA: TGCAGCGCCCGTACAGGGGGCTTTAATGAAAAACTGTTTTTT. Protein sequence: CSARTGGFNEKLFF.

The rearrangement links TRBV7-3 to TRBJ1-2, with TRBD1 as a possible D gene (6 bases). Trimming cost V 5 bases and J 6 bases, with 13 bases left between them. Germline V gene sequence: CDR1 SGHTA, CDR2 FQGTGA. This CDR3 is 13 amino acids long. CDR3 loop: CASSPTGVHGYTF. The CDR3 DNA reads TGTGCCAGCAGCCCGACAGGCGTTCATGGCTACACCTTC. Based on the CDR3 plus reference TRBV7-3 and TRBJ1-2, the full variable domain is GAGVSQTPSNKVTEKGKYVELRCDPISGHTALYWYRQSLGQGPEFLIYFQGTGAADDSGLPNDRFFAVRPEGSVSTLKIQRTERGDSAVYLCASSPTGVHGYTFGSGTRLTVV.

J is TRBJ2-5 and V is TRBV7-2, with 8 bases fitting TRBD1. The CDR3 loop spans 17 amino acids. Per germline, CDR1 SGHTA and CDR2 FQGNSA. Germline trimming cut 1 base from V and 5 bases from J; bases unmatched to any gene: 12. This CDR3 is CASSLGTGFDWGETQYF. CDR3 bases: TGTGCCAGCAGCTTAGGGACAGGGTTCGATTGGGGTGAGACCCAGTACTTC. The full variable domain, with the rest looked up from reference TRBV7-2 and TRBJ2-5, is GAGVSQSPSNKVTEKGKDVELRCDPISGHTALYWYRQSLGQGLEFLIYFQGNSAPDKSGLPSDRFSAERTGGSVSTLTIQRTQQEDSAVYLCASSLGTGFDWGETQYFGPGTRLLVL.

V usage is TRBV19 and J usage is TRBJ2-1; TRBD2 agrees at 8 bases. Germline V gene data show CDR1 as LNHDA and CDR2 as SQIVND (reference sequence). This CDR3 contains 15 residues. J gave up 12 bases and V 3 bases, and 13 bases lay outside the gene matches. The CDR3 loop is CASSMGTSGLWGQFF. CDR3 DNA: TGTGCCAGTAGTATGGGAACTAGCGGATTATGGGGGCAGTTCTTC.

The genes are TRBV5-4 and TRBJ1-4; the D is unclear. CDR1 SGHNT and CDR2 YYREEE come from the germline V gene (reference sequence). V dropped 4 bases and J dropped 14 bases, with 21 bases sitting between them. The CDR3 has 14 residues. The CDR3 DNA is TGTGCCAGCAGCCCCGGGTCGCCGGGGTTTATGCTGTTTTTT. Amino acids: CASSPGSPGFMLFF.